This passage covers 22 T cell receptor beta chains from one sample sequenced in a study of blood T cell repertoires in COVID-19 (TCRdb year 2020). The library was generated by the immunoSEQ multiplex PCR assay. The table was pulled from immuneACCESS by TCRdb, which kept in-frame rearrangements only. Such tables lose some clones; where checked, under half of the loss comes from unresolved V genes, and the rest has no known cause. Recorded for this sample are 260,000 or so clones; about nine tenths of them occurred a single time. The top ten hold about 16% of the sample. Sequencing was carried out using PBMCs or T cells enriched from blood (not recorded which). Source of these receptors: a man between 18 and 29 years old who had recovered from COVID-19.

The chain employs TRBV19 and TRBJ2-5, with D perhaps TRBD2 (6 bases). Germline CDR1 LNHDA, CDR2 SQIVND (reference sequence). There are 15 residues in the CDR3. Trimming stripped 3 bases from V and 4 bases from J, with 15 bases between. The CDR3: CASSIGGVGVETQYF. The CDR3 DNA is TGTGCCAGTAGTATTGGCGGGGTAGGGGTAGAGACCCAGTACTTC.

There are a few counts of this clone. The chain uses TRBV5-6 and TRBJ1-2; a weak D match, TRBD1 (5 bases). Germline V gene data show CDR1 as SGHDT and CDR2 as YYEEEE. V gave up 1 base and J gave up 4 bases, with 11 bases separating them. The CDR3 contains 14 residues. The CDR3 sequence: CASSLSGLSYGYTF. DNA of the CDR3: TGTGCCAGCAGCTTGTCGGGACTGTCCTATGGCTACACCTTC.

The genes are TRBV11-2 and TRBJ2-3; D may be TRBD2 (6 bases). The length of the CDR3 is 15 residues. Looked up from germline, CDR1 is SGHAT and CDR2 is FQNNGV. Trimming cost V 0 bases and J 2 bases, with 9 bases left between them. CDR3 sequence reads: CASSLERGPTDTQYF. In DNA, the CDR3 is TGTGCCAGCAGCTTAGAGCGGGGCCCCACAGATACGCAGTATTTT.

The chain employs TRBV3-1 (or the pseudogene TRBV3-2) and TRBJ2-2, with D perhaps TRBD2 (5 bases). The CDR3 length is 14 residues. V lost 3 bases, J lost 6 bases, and 11 bases lay in between. Germline lookup yields CDR1 LGHDT and CDR2 YNNKEL (reference sequence). The CDR3 nucleotides are TGTGCCAGCAGCCAGCTGGGAGTCGCCGGGGAGCTGTTTTTT. Residues: CASSQLGVAGELFF.

The rearrangement links TRBV2 to TRBJ1-2, with D hard to call. The germline CDR1 and CDR2 sequences are SNHLY and FYNNEI. V lost 7 bases to trimming and J lost 1 base, with 10 bases between them. The CDR3 is made up of 13 amino acids. The CDR3 nucleotides read TGTGCCAGCACGCAGGATTTTAACTATGGCTACACCTTC. It yields the protein CASTQDFNYGYTF. Full variable domain (rest looked up from reference TRBV2 and TRBJ1-2): EPEVTQTPSHQVTQMGQEVILRCVPISNHLYFYWYRQILGQKVEFLVSFYNNEISEKSEIFDDQFSVERPDGSNFTLKIRSTKLEDSAMYFCASTQDFNYGYTFGSGTRLTVV.

This rearrangement joins TRBV5-1 to TRBJ2-7, with a possible D match to TRBD1 (6 bases). CDR1 SGHRS and CDR2 YFSETQ come from the germline V gene. The CDR3 totals 15 residues. Trimming removed 0 bases at V and 2 bases at J, with 12 bases between. Here the CDR3 DNA reads TGCGCCAGCAGCTTGGCCGCAGGGGAAACCTACGAGCAGTACTTC. As protein: CASSLAAGETYEQYF.

J is TRBJ2-5 and V is TRBV27; D remains unclear. The CDR3 loop spans 14 amino acids. Germline V lookup: CDR1 MNHEY, CDR2 SMNVEV (reference sequence). Trimming removed 5 bases from V and 5 bases from J, with 15 bases in between. CDR3: CASSPRDTWETQYF. The CDR3 bases are TGTGCCAGCAGTCCACGAGACACGTGGGAGACCCAGTACTTC.

The gene calls are TRBV13 and TRBJ1-2; D is undetermined. Germline V CDR1 and CDR2: PRHDT, FYEKMQ (reference sequence). The CDR3 has 14 amino acids. Trimming removed 4 bases from V and 2 bases from J, with 11 bases in between. CDR3 nucleotides: TGTGCCAGCAGCTCTCTAAGGGAGAACTATGGCTACACCTTC. Translated: CASSSLRENYGYTF.

The chain links TRBV3-1 (or the pseudogene TRBV3-2) to TRBJ2-7; perhaps TRBD1 as D (5 bases). Germline V CDR1 and CDR2: LGHDT, YNNKEL (reference sequence). This CDR3 region has 14 residues. V was clipped by 1 base and J by 6 bases, with 13 bases between them. CDR3 amino acids: CASSQAGFPLEQYF. The CDR3 DNA follows: TGTGCCAGCAGCCAAGCAGGGTTCCCCCTCGAGCAGTACTTC.

The chain uses TRBV2 and TRBJ1-3; the D gene is possibly TRBD1 (5 bases). This CDR3 has 15 residues. V gave up 2 bases and J gave up 4 bases, with 12 bases separating them. Per the germline V gene, CDR1 is SNHLY and CDR2 is FYNNEI. For the CDR3, the DNA is TGTGCCAGCAGTGAACAGGGAGGCTCGGGAAACACCATATATTTT. Amino acid sequence: CASSEQGGSGNTIYF.

This chain links TRBV30 with TRBJ2-5; TRBD2 aligns across 10 bases. The V and J ends lost 2 bases and 5 bases, in that order; junction bases with no gene match: 8. CDR1 is GTSNPN and CDR2 is SVGIG in the germline V gene (reference sequence). The length of the CDR3 is 15 residues. The CDR3 region has the DNA TGTGCCTGGAGTTTTAGCCTAGCGGGAGAGGAGACCCAGTACTTC. This encodes CAWSFSLAGEETQYF.

The chain carries TRBV5-4 and TRBJ2-3; D remains unclear. Germline V gene sequence: CDR1 SGHNT, CDR2 YYREEE (reference sequence). V shed 0 bases and J shed 0 bases, with 11 bases lying between them. The CDR3 is made up of 16 amino acids. The CDR3 DNA reads as TGTGCCAGCAGCTTGGTCGGCGGAGCTAGCACAGATACGCAGTATTTT. This encodes CASSLVGGASTDTQYF.

This sequence joins TRBV19 and TRBJ2-7; 10 nucleotides agree with TRBD2. CDR1 LNHDA and CDR2 SQIVND come from the germline V gene (reference sequence). There are 14 residues in the CDR3. Unmatched junction bases numbered 6, after V lost 8 bases and J lost 2 bases. The CDR3 nucleotides read TGTGCCAGTGCAGGGACTAGCGAGACCTACGAGCAGTACTTC. It codes for CASAGTSETYEQYF. Combining the CDR3 with reference TRBV19 and TRBJ2-7 gives the whole variable domain DGGITQSPKYLFRKEGQNVTLSCEQNLNHDAMYWYRQDPGQGLRLIYYSQIVNDFQKGDIAEGYSVSREKKESFPLTVTSAQKNPTAFYLCASAGTSETYEQYFGPGTRLTVT.

CDR3 sequence (DNA): TGTGCCAGCAGCTTAGGACTTACATACACTGAAGCTTTCTTT. Translating it yields CASSLGLTYTEAFF. This rearrangement joins TRBV11-2 to TRBJ1-1; no clear D. With 1 base removed from V and 3 bases from J, the gap between germline ends came to 9 bases. Germline V gives CDR1 SGHAT, CDR2 FQNNGV. The CDR3 sequence is 14 residues long.

The chain links TRBV28 to TRBJ1-5; D not certain. The CDR3 length is 19 residues. Germline CDR1 and CDR2: MDHEN and SYDVKM. V gave up 7 bases and J gave up 1 base, with 26 bases separating them. CDR3 residues: CASNGVGISLTVSNQPQHF. The CDR3 DNA reads TGTGCCAGCAACGGGGTGGGAATAAGCTTGACCGTGAGCAATCAGCCCCAGCATTTT.

The chain couples TRBV29-1 to TRBJ1-2, with D perhaps matching TRBD1 (5 bases). Deletions cut 5 bases from V and 4 bases from J, with 11 bases between. Germline CDR1 SQVTM, CDR2 ANQGSEA. The CDR3 extends over 12 amino acids. CDR3 protein: CSVLAGIYGYTF. CDR3 nucleotide sequence: TGCAGCGTTCTTGCAGGGATCTATGGCTACACCTTC.

The rearrangement links TRBV4-1 to TRBJ2-5, with TRBD1 matching 10 bases. The CDR3 is 19 amino acids. Trimming took 6 bases from V and 2 from J; bases not matched to a gene: 18. CDR1 MGHRA and CDR2 YSYEKL come from the germline V gene. CDR3 in DNA: TGCGCCAGCAGTCAAAGGACAGGGGGTGGGATCGCAGGGCAAGAGACCCAGTACTTC. Translation: CASSQRTGGGIAGQETQYF.

The rearrangement links TRBV10-3 to TRBJ1-1; the D is unclear. V gave up 2 bases and J gave up 6 bases, with 10 bases separating them. CDR3 length equals 13 residues. Germline lookup yields CDR1 ENHRY and CDR2 SYGVKD. The CDR3 sequence is CAISEPTGAEAFF. The CDR3 region has the DNA TGTGCCATCAGTGAGCCTACGGGTGCTGAAGCTTTCTTT.

The rearrangement uses TRBV5-1 and TRBJ2-1; 9 nucleotides align to TRBD1. The CDR3 length is 14 residues. Germline values: CDR1 SGHRS, CDR2 YFSETQ. V was clipped by 0 bases and J by 7 bases; unmatched bases: 2. The DNA of the CDR3 is TGCGCCAGCAGCTTGGGAGGACAGGGGAATGAGCAGTTCTTC. Encoded protein: CASSLGGQGNEQFF. The variable domain in full, with the rest retrieved from reference TRBV5-1 and TRBJ2-1, is KAGVTQTPRYLIKTRGQQVTLSCSPISGHRSVSWYQQTPGQGLQFLFEYFSETQRNKGNFPGRFSGRQFSNSRSEMNVSTLELGDSALYLCASSLGGQGNEQFFGPGTRLTVL.

This clone occurred many times. The J gene is TRBJ2-3, the V gene TRBV19; TRBD2 matches at 8 bases. Losses at the gene ends were 10 bases for V and 5 bases for J; bases not matched to a gene: 11. The germline gives CDR1 LNHDA, CDR2 SQIVND (reference sequence). The CDR3 runs 14 residues. CDR3 amino acids: CATKKAGEIDTQYF. The CDR3 DNA reads as TGTGCCACCAAGAAAGCGGGAGAAATAGATACGCAGTATTTT.

CDR3 sequence: CASSLVGTTTDTQYF. DNA for the CDR3: TGTGCCAGCAGCTTAGTGGGGACTACAACAGATACGCAGTATTTT. The chain combines TRBV11-3 with TRBJ2-3; TRBD2 matches 7 bases. The CDR3 totals 15 residues. Trimming removed 1 base from V and 3 bases from J; junction bases left unmatched: 4. Germline V gene sequence: CDR1 SGHNT, CDR2 YENEEA.

The chain combines TRBV4-1 with TRBJ2-3; TRBD2 aligns across 11 bases. Germline CDR1 reads MGHRA; CDR2 reads YSYEKL. The CDR3 consists of 17 residues. The V gene end was trimmed by 2 bases and the J gene end by 2 bases; junction bases not matched to a gene: 6. CDR3 amino acids: CASSQLGTSGLTDTQYF. CDR3 coding DNA: TGCGCCAGCAGCCAACTGGGGACTAGCGGACTCACAGATACGCAGTATTTT.